One sample yielded the 14 T cell receptor beta chains listed below, sequenced in a study of identical twins. One entry per CDR3 protein, called by TCRdb with MiXCR from the 5' RACE reads. The sample consists of 1.5 million to 2 million distinct CDR3 sequences, less than 40% of them appearing once. The sample taken for sequencing was cord blood. The source is a newborn girl in good health.

This clonotype was observed a handful of times. The chain has TRBV6-1 and TRBJ1-5; weak D call: TRBD1 (6 bases). V lost 7 bases, J lost 3 bases, and 19 bases lay in between. CDR3 size: 16 residues. CDR1 and CDR2 (germline): MNHNS, SASEGT. The CDR3 region has the DNA TGTGCCAGCACCGCGGGGGCCTTCTTAAACAATCAGCCCCAGCATTTT. It is translated as CASTAGAFLNNQPQHF.

The genes are TRBV27 and TRBJ2-7; 10 bases are a match to TRBD2. The junction had 13 bases not matched to a gene; V was cut back by 5 bases and J by 6 bases. CDR1 MNHEY and CDR2 SMNVEV come from the germline V gene (reference sequence). The CDR3 length is 16 residues. The CDR3, as DNA: TGTGCCAGCAGTATAAGCGGGAGGGCCTTTCGGGCCGAGCAGTACTTC. The encoded protein is CASSISGRAFRAEQYF.

The chain couples TRBV10-3 to TRBJ2-7, with 8 bases lining up with TRBD2. The germline CDR1 and CDR2 sequences are ENHRY and SYGVKD. Losses at the gene ends were 4 bases for V and 2 bases for J; bases not matched to a gene: 4. The CDR3 runs to 14 residues. The CDR3 is CAISVGAGAYEQYF. CDR3 in DNA: TGTGCCATCAGTGTAGGAGCGGGAGCCTACGAGCAGTACTTC.

This clonotype was counted only a few times. The rearrangement uses TRBV7-9 and TRBJ1-5; a possible D gene is TRBD1 (5 bases). In germline, CDR1 is SEHNR, CDR2 FQNEAQ (reference sequence). The CDR3 runs 17 residues. V was cut by 2 bases and J by 1 base, with 15 bases left in between. CDR3 in amino acids: CASSLSGSRGSNQPQHF. The CDR3 region has the DNA TGTGCCAGCAGCTTATCAGGGTCCCGTGGGAGCAATCAGCCCCAGCATTTT.

This clonotype was found a few times. V gene TRBV20-1 combines with J gene TRBJ2-7; TRBD1 matches 9 bases. CDR3 length: 13 amino acids. Looked up from germline, CDR1 is DFQATT and CDR2 is SNEGSKA (reference sequence). With V trimmed by 5 bases and J by 3 bases, 5 bases remained unmatched. The chain's CDR3 is CSALKDRGYEQYF. The CDR3 DNA reads as TGCAGTGCTTTGAAGGACAGGGGCTACGAGCAGTACTTC.

The V and J genes are TRBV29-1 and TRBJ2-2; the match to TRBD2 covers 13 bases. Trimming cost V 7 bases and J 3 bases; bases outside gene matches: 5. The CDR3 length is 15 residues. Per the germline V gene, CDR1 is SQVTM and CDR2 is ANQGSEA. The CDR3 bases are TGCAGCGCCAGAACTAGCGGGGGGGACACCGGGGAGCTGTTTTTT. Translated, it gives CSARTSGGDTGELFF.

There are a few counts of this clonotype. CDR3 in DNA: TGTGCCAGCAGCCCGACTGAGAGCACAGATACGCAGTATTTT. It is translated as CASSPTESTDTQYF. The chain recombines TRBV7-9 with TRBJ2-3; D unclear. Looked up from germline, CDR1 is SEHNR and CDR2 is FQNEAQ (reference sequence). The CDR3 runs 14 residues. V lost 5 bases and J lost 0, with 9 bases in between.

The gene calls are TRBV28 and TRBJ2-7; 7 positions match TRBD1. V trimming: 6 bases; J trimming: 3 bases; junction bases outside the gene matches: 8. This CDR3 has 14 amino acids. Germline CDR1 reads MDHEN; CDR2 reads SYDVKM. The CDR3 region is CASRPTDRVYEQYF. CDR3 bases: TGTGCCAGCAGGCCCACCGACAGGGTCTACGAGCAGTACTTC.

A few counts support this clonotype. CDR3 sequence: CASSFLTGLKLETQFF. The CDR3 DNA sequence: TGTGCCAGCAGCTTTCTAACGGGCCTAAAACTGGAGACCCAGTTCTTC. The V and J genes are TRBV7-9 and TRBJ2-5; D is unresolved. The DNA end lines up better with TRBJ2-1; the J call may be wrong. The CDR3 is 16 amino acids. Per germline, CDR1 SEHNR and CDR2 FQNEAQ (reference sequence).

Note on this clonotype: At one end the junction does not follow the germline gene, possibly because of a read error. The chain has TRBV11-2 and TRBJ2-7; the D gene is possibly TRBD2 (6 bases). The end of the DNA is better explained by TRBJ2-5, so the J call may be wrong. CDR3 length equals 13 residues. Germline V gives CDR1 SGHAT, CDR2 FQNNGV. CDR3 residues: CASSPGLQGTQYF. CDR3 nucleotide sequence: TGTGCCAGCAGCCCGGGACTGCAAGGGACCCAGTACTTC.

The chain combines TRBV7-9 with TRBJ1-6; TRBD1 aligns across 7 bases. The CDR3 is made up of 13 amino acids. Trimming at V came to 3 bases and at J to 9 bases, leaving 2 bases not matched to a gene. CDR1 SEHNR and CDR2 FQNEAQ come from the germline V gene (reference sequence). CDR3 protein: CASSFNRGSPLHF. Here the CDR3 DNA reads TGTGCCAGCAGCTTTAACAGGGGTTCACCCCTCCACTTT.

This clonotype has more than one count but fewer than ten. The chain carries TRBV21-1 and TRBJ1-5; the table names TRBD1, a call not compared with the DNA. TRBV21-1 is annotated as a pseudogene. The CDR3 totals 19 residues. The CDR3 DNA reads as TGTGCCAGCAGCAAAGAAGGGACCGGGACAGCGAATAGCAATCAGCCCCAGCATTTT. Its protein product is CASSKEGTGTANSNQPQHF.

This clonotype has just one count. V gene TRBV9 combines with J gene TRBJ2-7, with TRBD2 identical over 10 bases. The germline CDR1 and CDR2 sequences are SGDLS and YYNGEE. J lost 7 bases, V lost 0 bases, and 16 bases had no gene match. The CDR3 is 18 residues long. CDR3 in DNA: TGTGCCAGCAGCGTAGTAGATAGCGGGAGGTACTCCTACAATGAGCAGTACTTC. Protein: CASSVVDSGRYSYNEQYF.

This clonotype has a single count. The CDR3 loop is CASGSIRTGDETQYF. CDR3 nucleotides: TGTGCTAGTGGTTCAATCCGCACTGGCGACGAGACCCAGTACTTC. The chain joins TRBV12-5 to TRBJ2-5; unclear D gene. V dropped 4 bases and J dropped 5 bases, with 17 bases sitting between them. The CDR3 covers 15 residues. The V gene's germline CDR1 is LGHNT and CDR2 FRNRAP. The full variable domain, its missing parts supplied by reference TRBV12-5 and TRBJ2-5, is DARVTQTPRHKVTEMGQEVTMRCQPILGHNTVFWYRQTMMQGLELLAYFRNRAPLDDSGMPKDRFSAEMPDATLATLKIQPSEPRDSAVYFCASGSIRTGDETQYFGPGTRLLVL.